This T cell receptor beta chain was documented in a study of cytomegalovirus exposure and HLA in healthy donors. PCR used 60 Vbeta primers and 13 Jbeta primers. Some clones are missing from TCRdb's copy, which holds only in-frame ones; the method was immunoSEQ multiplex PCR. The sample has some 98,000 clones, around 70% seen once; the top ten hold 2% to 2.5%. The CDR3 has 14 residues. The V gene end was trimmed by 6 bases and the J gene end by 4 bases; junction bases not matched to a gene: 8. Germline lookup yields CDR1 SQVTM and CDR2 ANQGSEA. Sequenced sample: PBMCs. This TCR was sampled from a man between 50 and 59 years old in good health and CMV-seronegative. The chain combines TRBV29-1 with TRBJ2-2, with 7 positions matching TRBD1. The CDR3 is CSVDLQGPTGELFF. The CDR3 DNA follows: TGCAGCGTAGATTTACAGGGGCCCACCGGGGAGCTGTTTTTT.